This T cell receptor beta chain is from a study of T cells in Graves' hyperthyroidism and ophthalmopathy. TCR beta CDR3 sequences were amplified from RNA transcripts. The TCR CDR3 was amplified in a first-round RT-PCR using the HTBI primer set. TCRdb itself ran the multiplex PCR reads through MiXCR, one entry per CDR3 protein. Among some 250,000 distinct CDR3 sequences, about 14% were seen once, and the ten largest hold more than 10%. This clonotype was observed many times. The CDR3 has 15 residues. Trimming removed 0 bases from V and 1 base from J, with 11 bases in between. Per germline, CDR1 DFQATT and CDR2 SNEGSKA (reference sequence). Patients with uncontrolled infections, other autoimmune diseases, pregnancy or lactation were excluded.

The sequence derives from a woman between 35 and 50 years old with Graves' hyperthyroidism that later progressed to Graves' ophthalmopathy. V is TRBV20-1 and J is TRBJ2-3; D perhaps matches TRBD2 (5 bases). Input material: blood. The CDR3 here is CSARDVGSGTDTQYF. CDR3 nucleotide sequence: TGCAGTGCTAGAGATGTTGGTAGCGGCACAGATACGCAGTATTTT.